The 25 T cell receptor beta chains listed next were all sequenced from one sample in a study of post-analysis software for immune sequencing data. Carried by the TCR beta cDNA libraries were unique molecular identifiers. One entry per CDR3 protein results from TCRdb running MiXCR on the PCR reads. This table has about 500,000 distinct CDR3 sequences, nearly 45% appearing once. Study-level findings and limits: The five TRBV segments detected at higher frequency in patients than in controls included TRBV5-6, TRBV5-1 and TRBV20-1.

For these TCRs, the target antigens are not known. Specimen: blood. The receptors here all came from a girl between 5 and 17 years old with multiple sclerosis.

The CDR3 nucleotides are TGCAGTGCTAGGGACCCGGACGGACCGTCCTACAATGAGCAGTTCTTC. Its protein product is CSARDPDGPSYNEQFF. The V gene is TRBV20-1, the J gene TRBJ2-1; D call uncertain. The CDR3 extends over 16 amino acids. Trimming pared 3 bases from V and 1 base from J, leaving 16 bases between. Germline V gene sequence: CDR1 DFQATT, CDR2 SNEGSKA (reference sequence).

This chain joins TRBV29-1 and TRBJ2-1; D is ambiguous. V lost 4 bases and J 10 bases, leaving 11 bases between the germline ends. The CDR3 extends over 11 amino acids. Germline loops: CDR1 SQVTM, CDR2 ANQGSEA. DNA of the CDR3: TGCAGCGTTGGGCCAACAGCGGAGCAGTTCTTC. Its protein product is CSVGPTAEQFF.

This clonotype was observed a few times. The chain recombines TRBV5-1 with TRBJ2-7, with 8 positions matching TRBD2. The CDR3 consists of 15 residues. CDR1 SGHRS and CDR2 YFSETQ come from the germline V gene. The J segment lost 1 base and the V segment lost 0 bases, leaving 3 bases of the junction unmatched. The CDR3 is CASSLVERESYEQYF. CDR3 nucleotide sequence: TGCGCCAGCAGCTTGGTTGAGCGGGAGTCCTACGAGCAGTACTTC.

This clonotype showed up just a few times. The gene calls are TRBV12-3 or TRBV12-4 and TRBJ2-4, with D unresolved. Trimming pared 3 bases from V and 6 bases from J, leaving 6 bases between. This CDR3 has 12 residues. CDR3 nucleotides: TGTGCCAGCAGTTTTCGAGGAAACATTCAGTACTTC. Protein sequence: CASSFRGNIQYF.

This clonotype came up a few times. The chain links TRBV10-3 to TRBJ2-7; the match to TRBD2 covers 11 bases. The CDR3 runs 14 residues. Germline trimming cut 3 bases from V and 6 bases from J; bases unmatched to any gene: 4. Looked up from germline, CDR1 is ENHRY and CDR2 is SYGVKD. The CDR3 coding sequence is TGTGCCATCAGTGATAGGCTAGCGGGAGGCGAGCAGTACTTC. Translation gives CAISDRLAGGEQYF.

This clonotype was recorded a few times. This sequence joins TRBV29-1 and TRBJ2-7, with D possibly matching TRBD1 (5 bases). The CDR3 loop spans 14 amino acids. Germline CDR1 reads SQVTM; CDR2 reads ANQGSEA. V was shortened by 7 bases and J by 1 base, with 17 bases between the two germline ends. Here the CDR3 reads CSAARQLTSYEQYF. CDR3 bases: TGCAGCGCGGCTAGACAGCTAACTTCCTACGAGCAGTACTTC.

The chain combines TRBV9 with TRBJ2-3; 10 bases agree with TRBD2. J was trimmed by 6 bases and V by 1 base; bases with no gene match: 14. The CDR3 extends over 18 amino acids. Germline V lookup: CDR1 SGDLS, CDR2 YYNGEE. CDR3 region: CASSVRSSRLAGVDTQYF. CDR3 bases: TGTGCCAGCAGCGTACGATCGTCGCGACTAGCGGGTGTCGATACGCAGTATTTT.

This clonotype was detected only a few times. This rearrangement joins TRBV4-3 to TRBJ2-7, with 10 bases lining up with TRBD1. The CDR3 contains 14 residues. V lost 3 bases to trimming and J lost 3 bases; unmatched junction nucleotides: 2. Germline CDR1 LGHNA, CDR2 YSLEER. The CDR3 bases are TGCGCCAGCAGCCAGGGACAGGGGTACTACGAGCAGTACTTC. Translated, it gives CASSQGQGYYEQYF.

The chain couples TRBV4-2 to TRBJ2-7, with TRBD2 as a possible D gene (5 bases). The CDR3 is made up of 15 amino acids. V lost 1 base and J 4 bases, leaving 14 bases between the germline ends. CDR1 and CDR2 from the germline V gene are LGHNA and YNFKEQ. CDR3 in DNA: TGTGCCAGCAGCCAAGGTTCTACTAGTTGGTACGAGCAGTACTTC. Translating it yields CASSQGSTSWYEQYF.

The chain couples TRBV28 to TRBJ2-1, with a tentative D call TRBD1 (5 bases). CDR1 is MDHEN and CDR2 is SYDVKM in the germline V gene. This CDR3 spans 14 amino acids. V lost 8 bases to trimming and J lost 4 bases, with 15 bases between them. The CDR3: CASVDSKYYNEQFF. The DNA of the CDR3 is TGTGCCAGCGTCGACAGTAAATATTACAATGAGCAGTTCTTC.

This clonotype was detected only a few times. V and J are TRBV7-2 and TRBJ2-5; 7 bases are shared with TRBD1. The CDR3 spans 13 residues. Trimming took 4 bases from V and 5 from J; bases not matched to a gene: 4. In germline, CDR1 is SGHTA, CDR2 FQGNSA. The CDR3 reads CASSSQGWETQYF. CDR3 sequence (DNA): TGTGCCAGCAGCTCACAGGGGTGGGAGACCCAGTACTTC.

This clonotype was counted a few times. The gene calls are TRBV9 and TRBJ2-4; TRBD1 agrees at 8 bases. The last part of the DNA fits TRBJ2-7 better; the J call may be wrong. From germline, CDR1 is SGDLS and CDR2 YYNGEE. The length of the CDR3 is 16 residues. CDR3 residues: CASSVEDRGWVYEQYF. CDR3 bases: TGTGCCAGCAGCGTAGAAGACAGGGGCTGGGTCTACGAGCAGTACTTC.

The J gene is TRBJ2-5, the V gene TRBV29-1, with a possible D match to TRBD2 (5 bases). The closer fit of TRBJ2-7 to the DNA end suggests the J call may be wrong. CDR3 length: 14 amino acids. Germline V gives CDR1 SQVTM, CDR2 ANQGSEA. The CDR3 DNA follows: TGCAGCGTTGAAGATTTGAGAGGGAGCGGCGAGCAGTACTTC. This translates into CSVEDLRGSGEQYF.

The CDR3 spells CASTREGAEAFF. Written as DNA, the CDR3 is TGTGCCAGCACCAGGGAGGGGGCTGAAGCTTTCTTT. J is TRBJ1-1 and V is TRBV6-6; tentative D call: TRBD1 (6 bases). Deletions cut 7 bases from V and 6 bases from J, with 12 bases between. This CDR3 region has 12 residues. The germline gives CDR1 MNHNY, CDR2 SVGAGI (reference sequence).

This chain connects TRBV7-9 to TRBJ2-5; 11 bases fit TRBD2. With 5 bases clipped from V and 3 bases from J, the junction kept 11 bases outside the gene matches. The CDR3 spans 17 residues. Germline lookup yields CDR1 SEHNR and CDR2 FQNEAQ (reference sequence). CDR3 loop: CASSPRLAGILKETQYF. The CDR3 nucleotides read TGTGCCAGCAGCCCCAGACTAGCGGGGATTCTAAAAGAGACCCAGTACTTC.

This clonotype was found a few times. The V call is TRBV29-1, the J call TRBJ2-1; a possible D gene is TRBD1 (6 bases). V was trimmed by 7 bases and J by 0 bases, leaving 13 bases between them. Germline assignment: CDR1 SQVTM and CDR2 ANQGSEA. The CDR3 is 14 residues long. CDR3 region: CSALGGSSYNEQFF. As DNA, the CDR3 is TGCAGCGCTTTAGGGGGAAGCTCCTACAATGAGCAGTTCTTC.

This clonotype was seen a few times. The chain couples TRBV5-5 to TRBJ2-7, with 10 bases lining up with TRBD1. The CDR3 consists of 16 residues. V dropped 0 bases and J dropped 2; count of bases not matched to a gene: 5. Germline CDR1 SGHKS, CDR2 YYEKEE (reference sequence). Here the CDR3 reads CASSLAGQGSTYEQYF. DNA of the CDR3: TGTGCCAGCAGCTTGGCGGGACAGGGGTCGACCTACGAGCAGTACTTC.

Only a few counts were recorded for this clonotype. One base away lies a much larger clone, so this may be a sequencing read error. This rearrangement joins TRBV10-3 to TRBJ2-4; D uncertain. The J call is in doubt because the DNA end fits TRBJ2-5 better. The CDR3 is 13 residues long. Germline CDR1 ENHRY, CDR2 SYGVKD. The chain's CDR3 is CAISEPKDETQYF. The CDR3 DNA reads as TGTGCCATCAGTGAGCCTAAGGATGAGACCCAGTACTTC.

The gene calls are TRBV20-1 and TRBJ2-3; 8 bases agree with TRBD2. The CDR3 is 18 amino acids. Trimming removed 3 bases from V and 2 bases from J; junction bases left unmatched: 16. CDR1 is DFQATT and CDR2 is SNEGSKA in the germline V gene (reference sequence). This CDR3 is CSARGFVSGRSVTDTQYF. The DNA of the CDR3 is TGCAGTGCTAGGGGCTTTGTGAGCGGGAGATCCGTCACAGATACGCAGTATTTT.

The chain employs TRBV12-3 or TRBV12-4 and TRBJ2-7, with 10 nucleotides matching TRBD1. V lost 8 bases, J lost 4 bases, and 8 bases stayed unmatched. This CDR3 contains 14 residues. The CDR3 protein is CASGRQGAWYEQYF. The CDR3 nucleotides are TGTGCCAGCGGAAGACAGGGGGCCTGGTACGAGCAGTACTTC.

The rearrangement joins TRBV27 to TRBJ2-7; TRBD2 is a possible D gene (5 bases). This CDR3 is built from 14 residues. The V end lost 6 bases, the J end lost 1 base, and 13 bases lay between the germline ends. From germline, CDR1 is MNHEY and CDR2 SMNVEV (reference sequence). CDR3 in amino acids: CASRLAKRSYEQYF. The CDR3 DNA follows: TGTGCCAGCAGATTGGCTAAGCGGTCCTACGAGCAGTACTTC.

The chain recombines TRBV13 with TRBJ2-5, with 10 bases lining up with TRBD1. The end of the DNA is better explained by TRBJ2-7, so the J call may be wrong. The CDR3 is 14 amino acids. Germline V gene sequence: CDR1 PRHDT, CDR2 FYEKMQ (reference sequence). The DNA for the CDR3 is TGTGCCAGCAGCCTCCGGGACAGGGGCAACGAGCAGTACTTC. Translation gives CASSLRDRGNEQYF.

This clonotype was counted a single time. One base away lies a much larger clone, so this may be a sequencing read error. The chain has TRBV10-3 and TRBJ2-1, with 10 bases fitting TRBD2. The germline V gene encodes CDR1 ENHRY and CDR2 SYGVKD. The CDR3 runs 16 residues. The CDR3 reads CAISERTSGAYSEQFF. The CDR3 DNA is TGTGCCATCAGTGAAAGGACTAGCGGCGCTTACAGTGAGCAGTTCTTC.

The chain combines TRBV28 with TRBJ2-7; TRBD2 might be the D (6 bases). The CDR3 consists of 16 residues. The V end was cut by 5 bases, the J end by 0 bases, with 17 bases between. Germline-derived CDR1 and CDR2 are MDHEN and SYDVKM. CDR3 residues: CASSQIRDSSSYEQYF. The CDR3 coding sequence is TGTGCCAGCAGTCAAATCCGGGACTCGAGCTCCTACGAGCAGTACTTC.

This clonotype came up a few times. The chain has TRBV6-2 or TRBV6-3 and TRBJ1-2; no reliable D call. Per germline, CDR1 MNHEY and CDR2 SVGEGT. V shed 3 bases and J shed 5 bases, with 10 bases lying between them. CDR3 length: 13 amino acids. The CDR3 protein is CASSYRRWYGYTF. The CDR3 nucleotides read TGTGCCAGCAGTTATCGCCGGTGGTATGGCTACACCTTC.